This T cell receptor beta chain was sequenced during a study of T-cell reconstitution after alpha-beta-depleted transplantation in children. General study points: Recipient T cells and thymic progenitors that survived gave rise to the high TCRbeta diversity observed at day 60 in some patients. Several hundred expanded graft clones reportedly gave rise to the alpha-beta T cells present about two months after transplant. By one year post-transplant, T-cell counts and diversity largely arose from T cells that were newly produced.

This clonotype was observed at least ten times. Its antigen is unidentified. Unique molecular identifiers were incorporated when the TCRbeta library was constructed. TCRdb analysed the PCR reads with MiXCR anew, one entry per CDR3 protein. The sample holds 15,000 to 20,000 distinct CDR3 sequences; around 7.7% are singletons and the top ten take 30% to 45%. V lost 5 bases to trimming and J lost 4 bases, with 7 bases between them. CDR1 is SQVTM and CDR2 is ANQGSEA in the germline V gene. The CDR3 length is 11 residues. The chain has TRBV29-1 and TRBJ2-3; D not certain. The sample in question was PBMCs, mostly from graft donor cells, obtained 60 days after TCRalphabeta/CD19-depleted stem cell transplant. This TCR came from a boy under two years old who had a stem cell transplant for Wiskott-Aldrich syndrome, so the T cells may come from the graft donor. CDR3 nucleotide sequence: TGCAGCGTTAATCCGCCAGATACGCAGTATTTT. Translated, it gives CSVNPPDTQYF.